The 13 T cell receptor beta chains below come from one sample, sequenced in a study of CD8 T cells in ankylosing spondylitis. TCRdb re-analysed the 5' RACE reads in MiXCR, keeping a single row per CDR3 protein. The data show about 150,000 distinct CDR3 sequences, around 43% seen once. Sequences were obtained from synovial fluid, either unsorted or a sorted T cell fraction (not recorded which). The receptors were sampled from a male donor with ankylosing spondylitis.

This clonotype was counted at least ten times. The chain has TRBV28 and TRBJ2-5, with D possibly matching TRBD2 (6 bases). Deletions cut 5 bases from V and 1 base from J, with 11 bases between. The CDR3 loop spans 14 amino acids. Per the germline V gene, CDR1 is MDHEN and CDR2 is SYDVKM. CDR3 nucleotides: TGTGCCAGCAGTCCCCGGCGGGGCCAAGAGACCCAGTACTTC. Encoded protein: CASSPRRGQETQYF.

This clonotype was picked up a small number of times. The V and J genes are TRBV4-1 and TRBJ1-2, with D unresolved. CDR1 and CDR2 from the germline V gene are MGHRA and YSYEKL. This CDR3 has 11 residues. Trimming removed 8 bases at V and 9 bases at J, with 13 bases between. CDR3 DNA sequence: TGCGCCAGCTGGGAACCCCCTAGCTACACCTTC. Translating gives CASWEPPSYTF.

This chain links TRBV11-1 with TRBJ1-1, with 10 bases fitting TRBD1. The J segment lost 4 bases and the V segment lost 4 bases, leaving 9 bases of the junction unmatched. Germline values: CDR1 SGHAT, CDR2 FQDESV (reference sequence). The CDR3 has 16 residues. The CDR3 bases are TGTGCCAGCAGCTCCGGGACAGGGGAGGTGGCCACTGAAGCTTTCTTT. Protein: CASSSGTGEVATEAFF.

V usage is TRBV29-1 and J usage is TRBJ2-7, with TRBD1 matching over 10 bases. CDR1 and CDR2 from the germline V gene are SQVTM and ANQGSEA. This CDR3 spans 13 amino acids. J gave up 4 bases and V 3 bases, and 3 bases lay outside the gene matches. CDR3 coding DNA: TGCAGCGTTGACACGGGACAGGGGTACGAGCAGTACTTC. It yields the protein CSVDTGQGYEQYF.

CDR3 DNA: TGTGCCAGCAGTAGGGCCCAAGAGTGGGCTGATACGCAGTATTTT. This encodes CASSRAQEWADTQYF. The V call is TRBV6-2 or TRBV6-3, the J call TRBJ2-3; no clear D gene. CDR3 size: 15 residues. V lost 5 bases and J lost 6, with 18 bases in between. Looked up from germline, CDR1 is MNHEY and CDR2 is SVGEGT.

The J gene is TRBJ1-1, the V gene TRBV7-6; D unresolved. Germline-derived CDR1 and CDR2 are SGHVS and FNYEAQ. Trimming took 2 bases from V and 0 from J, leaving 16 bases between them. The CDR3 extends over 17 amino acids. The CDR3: CASSLKPDRNMNTEAFF. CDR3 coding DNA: TGTGCCAGCAGCTTAAAACCCGACCGGAATATGAACACTGAAGCTTTCTTT.

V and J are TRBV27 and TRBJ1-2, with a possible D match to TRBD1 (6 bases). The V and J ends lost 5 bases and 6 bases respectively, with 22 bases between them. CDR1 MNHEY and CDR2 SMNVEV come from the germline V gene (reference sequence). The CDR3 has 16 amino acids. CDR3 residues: CASSPDRDTGLHGYTF. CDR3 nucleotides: TGTGCCAGCAGTCCAGACCGGGACACGGGTTTGCATGGCTACACCTTC.

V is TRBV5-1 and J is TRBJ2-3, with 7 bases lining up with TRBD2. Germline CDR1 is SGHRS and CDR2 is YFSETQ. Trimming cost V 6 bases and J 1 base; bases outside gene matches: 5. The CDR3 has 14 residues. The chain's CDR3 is CASNRDYRTDTQYF. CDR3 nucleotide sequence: TGCGCCAGCAACCGGGACTACCGCACAGATACGCAGTATTTT.

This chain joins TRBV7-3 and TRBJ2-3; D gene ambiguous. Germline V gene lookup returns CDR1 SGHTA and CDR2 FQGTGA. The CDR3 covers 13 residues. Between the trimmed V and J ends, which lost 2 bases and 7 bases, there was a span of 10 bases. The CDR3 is CASSLDVSHTQYF. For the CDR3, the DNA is TGTGCCAGCAGCTTAGATGTTTCCCATACGCAGTATTTT.

CDR3 nucleotides: TGCGCCAGCAGCACAAAACCGACAGGTCCTACCTCCTACGAGCAGTACTTC. Protein product: CASSTKPTGPTSYEQYF. The chain employs TRBV4-1 and TRBJ2-7; perhaps TRBD1 as D (6 bases). Germline V CDR1 and CDR2: MGHRA, YSYEKL. Trimming removed 5 bases at V and 0 bases at J, with 20 bases between. The CDR3 is made up of 17 amino acids.

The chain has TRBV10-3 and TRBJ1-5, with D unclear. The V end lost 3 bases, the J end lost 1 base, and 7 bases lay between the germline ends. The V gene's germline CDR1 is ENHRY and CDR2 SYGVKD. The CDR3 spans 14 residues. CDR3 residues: CAISERRSNQPQHF. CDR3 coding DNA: TGTGCCATCAGTGAAAGACGGAGCAATCAGCCCCAGCATTTT.

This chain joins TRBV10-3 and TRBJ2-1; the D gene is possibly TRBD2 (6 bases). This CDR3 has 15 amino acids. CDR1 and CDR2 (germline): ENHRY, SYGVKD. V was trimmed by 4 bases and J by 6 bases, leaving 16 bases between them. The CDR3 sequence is CAISVLASAGNEQFF. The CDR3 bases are TGTGCCATCAGTGTTCTGGCTAGCGCGGGCAATGAGCAGTTCTTC.

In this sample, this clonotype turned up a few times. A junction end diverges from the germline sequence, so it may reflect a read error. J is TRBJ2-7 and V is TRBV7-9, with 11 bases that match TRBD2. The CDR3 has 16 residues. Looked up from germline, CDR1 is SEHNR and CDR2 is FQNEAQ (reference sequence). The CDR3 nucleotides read TGTGCCAGCAGCCTAGCGGGGGGCCTGAGCTCCTACGAGCAGTACTTC. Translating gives CASSLAGGLSSYEQYF.